The TCR beta chain under discussion was sequenced for a study of T-cell reconstitution after alpha-beta-depleted transplantation in children. Broader study findings: After one year, T-cell counts and TCRbeta diversity mostly came from new T cells. Surviving recipient T cells and thymic progenitors produced the high day-60 TCRbeta diversity seen in some patients. Expanded graft clones, several hundred of them, were reportedly the source of alpha-beta T cells about two months after transplant.

Trimming pared 1 base from V and 6 bases from J, leaving 13 bases between. The CDR3 loop spans 15 amino acids. Germline CDR1 reads LNHNV; CDR2 reads YYDKDF (reference sequence). This clonotype was counted at least ten times. Its antigen remains unidentified. Unique molecular identifiers were incorporated during preparation of the TCRbeta library. From the PCR reads, TCRdb called clonotypes with MiXCR, one entry per CDR3 protein. The sample lists about 98,000 distinct CDR3 sequences; about 25% were seen once. The TCR comes from a boy between 2 and 10 years old with acute lymphoblastic leukemia, due to receive a stem cell transplant. V is TRBV15 and J is TRBJ2-1; the D is unclear. The sequencing here drew on PBMCs, taken before TCRalphabeta/CD19-depleted stem cell transplant. The DNA of the CDR3 is TGTGCCACCAGCAGAGGGGCATCCCGGCCCAATGAGCAGTTCTTC. Protein product: CATSRGASRPNEQFF. The variable domain in full, with the rest retrieved from reference TRBV15 and TRBJ2-1, is DAMVIQNPRYQVTQFGKPVTLSCSQTLNHNVMYWYQQKSSQAPKLLFHYYDKDFNNEADTPDNFQSRRPNTSFCFLDIRSPGLGDTAMYLCATSRGASRPNEQFFGPGTRLTVL.